The clone carrying this T cell receptor beta chain has only a few counts. The antigen remains unidentified. This sample was included in a study of T cells after yellow fever vaccination. They built TCR cDNA with 5'RACE template switching, a step that put in a universal primer site and UMIs. TCRdb re-analysed the 5' RACE reads in MiXCR, keeping a single row per CDR3 protein. The sample gives just under 600,000 distinct CDR3 sequences, 13% of which show up once; more than 12% is in the top ten. Overall study results and limits: At 96% for CD4 and 70% to 90% for CD8, most primary-vaccination clones showed up again after the booster. Weaker, the secondary response had a peak occurring faster, on day 5 versus 15.

The germline V gene encodes CDR1 WNHNN and CDR2 SYGVQD (reference sequence). The CDR3 is 15 amino acids. Trimming at V came to 4 bases and at J to 4 bases, leaving 2 bases not matched to a gene. This clonotype was obtained from a man aged 25-45 years who received the YFV17D yellow fever vaccine. J is TRBJ2-1 and V is TRBV10-1; 12 nucleotides agree with TRBD1. The material was PBMCs, obtained on the day of the yellow fever booster vaccination. This CDR3 reads CASSGGQGAYNEQFF. The CDR3 DNA is TGCGCCAGCAGTGGGGGACAGGGGGCTTACAATGAGCAGTTCTTC.